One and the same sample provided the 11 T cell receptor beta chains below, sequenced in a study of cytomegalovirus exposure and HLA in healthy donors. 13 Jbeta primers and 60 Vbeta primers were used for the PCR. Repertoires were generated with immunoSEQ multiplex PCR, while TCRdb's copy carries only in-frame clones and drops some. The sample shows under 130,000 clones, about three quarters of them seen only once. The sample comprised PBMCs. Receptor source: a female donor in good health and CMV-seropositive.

The CDR3 region is CASSSGPNTGELFF. The CDR3 coding sequence is TGCGCCAGCAGCTCAGGCCCTAACACCGGGGAGCTGTTTTTT. The chain links TRBV5-1 to TRBJ2-2, with unresolved D. V was pared by 3 bases and J by 2 bases, with 8 bases between. The CDR3 is made up of 14 amino acids. CDR1 and CDR2 (germline): SGHRS, YFSETQ. The full variable domain, its missing parts supplied by reference TRBV5-1 and TRBJ2-2, is KAGVTQTPRYLIKTRGQQVTLSCSPISGHRSVSWYQQTPGQGLQFLFEYFSETQRNKGNFPGRFSGRQFSNSRSEMNVSTLELGDSALYLCASSSGPNTGELFFGEGSRLTVL.

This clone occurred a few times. The CDR3 protein is CASSLEAAGYGYTF. The CDR3 DNA reads TGTGCCAGCAGCTTGGAAGCGGCTGGCTATGGCTACACCTTC. This sequence joins TRBV5-4 and TRBJ1-2; D call uncertain. Germline V gives CDR1 SGHNT, CDR2 YYREEE (reference sequence). V gave up 0 bases and J gave up 4 bases, with 10 bases separating them. CDR3 length equals 14 residues.

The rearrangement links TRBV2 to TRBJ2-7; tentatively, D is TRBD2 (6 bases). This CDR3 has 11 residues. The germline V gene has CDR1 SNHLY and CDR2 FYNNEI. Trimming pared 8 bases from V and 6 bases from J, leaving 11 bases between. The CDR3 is CASGRRGEQYF. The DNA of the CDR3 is TGTGCCAGCGGGAGGAGGGGCGAGCAGTACTTC.

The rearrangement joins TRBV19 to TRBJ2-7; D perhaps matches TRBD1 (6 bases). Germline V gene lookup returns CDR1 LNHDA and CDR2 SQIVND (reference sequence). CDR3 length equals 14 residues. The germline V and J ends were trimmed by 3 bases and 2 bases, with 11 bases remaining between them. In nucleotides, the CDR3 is TGTGCCAGTAGTATTGCGCAGGGGCCCTACGAGCAGTACTTC. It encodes CASSIAQGPYEQYF.

For the CDR3, the DNA is TGCGCCAGCAGCCCCACCCTGACAGATAGCGAGACCCAGTACTTC. Translating gives CASSPTLTDSETQYF. V usage is TRBV5-1 and J usage is TRBJ2-5; the D gene is possibly TRBD1 (5 bases). The CDR3 is 15 residues long. V lost 4 bases and J 5 bases, leaving 18 bases between the germline ends. Germline CDR1 and CDR2: SGHRS and YFSETQ.

The chain's CDR3 is CASSLGTAVYGYTF. CDR3 DNA sequence: TGTGCCAGCAGCTTGGGCACGGCGGTCTATGGCTACACCTTC. V and J are TRBV5-6 and TRBJ1-2; no clear D. Trimming removed 0 bases from V and 4 bases from J, with 10 bases in between. This CDR3 has 14 residues. CDR1 and CDR2 from the germline V gene are SGHDT and YYEEEE.

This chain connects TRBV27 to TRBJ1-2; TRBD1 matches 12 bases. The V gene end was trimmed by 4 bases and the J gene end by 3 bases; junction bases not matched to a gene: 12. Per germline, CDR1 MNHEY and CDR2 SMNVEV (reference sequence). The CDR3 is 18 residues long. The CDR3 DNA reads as TGTGCCAGCAGTTCGGGACAGGGGGCGAGAAACGGCTACTATGGCTACACCTTC. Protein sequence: CASSSGQGARNGYYGYTF.

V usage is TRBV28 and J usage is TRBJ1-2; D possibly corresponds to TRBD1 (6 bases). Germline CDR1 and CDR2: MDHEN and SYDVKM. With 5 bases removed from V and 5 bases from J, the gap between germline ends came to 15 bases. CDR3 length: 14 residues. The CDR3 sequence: CASSTEQGGYGYTF. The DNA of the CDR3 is TGTGCCAGCAGTACAGAACAGGGTGGTTATGGCTACACCTTC.

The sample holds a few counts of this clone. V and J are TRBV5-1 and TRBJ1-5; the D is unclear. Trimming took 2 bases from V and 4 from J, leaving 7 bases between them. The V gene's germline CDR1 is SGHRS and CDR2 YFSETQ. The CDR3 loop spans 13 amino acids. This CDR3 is CASSFNSNQPQHF. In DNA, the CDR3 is TGCGCCAGCAGCTTCAACAGTAATCAGCCCCAGCATTTT.

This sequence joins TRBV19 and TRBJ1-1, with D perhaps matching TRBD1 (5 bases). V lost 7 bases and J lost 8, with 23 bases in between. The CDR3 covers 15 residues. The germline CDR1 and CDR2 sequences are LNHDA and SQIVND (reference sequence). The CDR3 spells CASTPSGGAGGEAFF. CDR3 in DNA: TGTGCCAGTACCCCCAGCGGTGGGGCGGGAGGGGAAGCTTTCTTT.

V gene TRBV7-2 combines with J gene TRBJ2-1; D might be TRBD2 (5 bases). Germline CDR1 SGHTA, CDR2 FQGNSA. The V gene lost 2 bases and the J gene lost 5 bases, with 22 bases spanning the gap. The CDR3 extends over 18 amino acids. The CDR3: CASSLNKVSAFSDNEQFF. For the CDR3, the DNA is TGTGCCAGCAGCTTAAATAAGGTTTCGGCTTTTAGCGACAATGAGCAGTTCTTC.